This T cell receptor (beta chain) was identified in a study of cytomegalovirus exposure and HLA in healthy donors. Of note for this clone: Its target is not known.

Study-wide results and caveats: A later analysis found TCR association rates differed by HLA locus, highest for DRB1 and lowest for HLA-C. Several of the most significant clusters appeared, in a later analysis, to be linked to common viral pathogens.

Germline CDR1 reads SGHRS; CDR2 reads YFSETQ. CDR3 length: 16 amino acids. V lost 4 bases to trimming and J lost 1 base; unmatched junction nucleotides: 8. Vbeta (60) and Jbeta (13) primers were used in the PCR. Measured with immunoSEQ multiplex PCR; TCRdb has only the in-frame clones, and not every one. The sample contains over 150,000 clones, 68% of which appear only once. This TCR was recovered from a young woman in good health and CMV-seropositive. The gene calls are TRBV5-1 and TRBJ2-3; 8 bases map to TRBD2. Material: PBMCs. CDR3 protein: CASSRSGSVGTDTQYF. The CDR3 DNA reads TGCGCCAGCAGCCGGAGCGGGAGTGTGGGCACAGATACGCAGTATTTT.